This TCR beta chain comes out of a study of blood T cell repertoires in COVID-19. Study-level background: Researchers got acute and convalescent COVID-19 samples from the United States, Italy and Spain. PBMCs, B-cell-depleted T cells, or T cells were the source of the cDNA or gDNA that made up the material.

Per the original methods: Scientists estimated how many nucleated cells there were by amplifying reference gene primers. Repertoires were generated with immunoSEQ multiplex PCR, while TCRdb's copy carries only in-frame clones and drops some. V, J and clone size derive from that table, while D and trimming were established from the DNA sequence. The table includes over 150,000 clones, 80% to 85% detected once. Germline V gene data show CDR1 as MNHEY and CDR2 as SMNVEV (reference sequence). The ends lost 8 bases at V and 6 bases at J; junction bases unmatched: 5. The CDR3 length is 12 residues. Seattle enrolled patients during active infection and tracked them longitudinally.

The V call is TRBV27, the J call TRBJ1-1; 8 bases agree with TRBD1. What was sequenced was peripheral blood. The receptor comes from a woman in her 40s with COVID-19, enrolled during active disease. DNA for the CDR3: TGTGCCAGCGCTGGACAGGGCCCTGAAGCTTTCTTT. It specifies CASAGQGPEAFF.